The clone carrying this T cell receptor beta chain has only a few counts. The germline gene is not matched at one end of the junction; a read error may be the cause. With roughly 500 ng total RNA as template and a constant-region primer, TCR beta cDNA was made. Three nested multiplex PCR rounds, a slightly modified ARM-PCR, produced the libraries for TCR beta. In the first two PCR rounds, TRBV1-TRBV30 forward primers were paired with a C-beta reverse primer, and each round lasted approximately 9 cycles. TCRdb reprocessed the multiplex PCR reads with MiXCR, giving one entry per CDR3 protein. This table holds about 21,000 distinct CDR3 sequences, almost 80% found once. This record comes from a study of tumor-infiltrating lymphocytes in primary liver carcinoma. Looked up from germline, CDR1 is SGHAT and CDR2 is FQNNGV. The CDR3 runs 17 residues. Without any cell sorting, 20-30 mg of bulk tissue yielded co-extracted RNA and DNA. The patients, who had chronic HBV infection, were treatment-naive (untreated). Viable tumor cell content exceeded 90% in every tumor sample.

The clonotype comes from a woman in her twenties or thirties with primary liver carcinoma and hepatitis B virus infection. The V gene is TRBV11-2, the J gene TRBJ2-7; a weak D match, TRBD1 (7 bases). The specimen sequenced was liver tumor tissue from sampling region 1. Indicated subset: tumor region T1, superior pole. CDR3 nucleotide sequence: TGTGCCAGCAGTACCACAGGAGGGGGCTCTTGGACCTACGGGCAGCACTTC. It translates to CASSTTGGGSWTYGQHF.